The 17 T cell receptor beta chains below come from one sample, sequenced in a study of T-cell reconstitution after alpha-beta-depleted transplantation in children. Unique molecular identifiers were incorporated into the prepared TCRbeta library. TCRdb ran MiXCR on the PCR reads and lists one entry per CDR3 protein. The sample lists around 960,000 distinct CDR3 sequences; 25% to 35% were seen once. The specimen was PBMCs, mostly from graft donor cells, collected 360 days after TCRalphabeta/CD19-depleted stem cell transplant. Source of these receptors: a boy under two years old who had a stem cell transplant for SCID, so the T cells may come from the graft donor.

The chain couples TRBV29-1 to TRBJ1-1, with D uncertain. The V gene's germline CDR1 is SQVTM and CDR2 ANQGSEA. V lost 6 bases, J lost 2 bases, and 4 bases lay in between. The CDR3 loop spans 10 amino acids. CDR3 sequence: CSVSNTEAFF. The CDR3 bases are TGCAGCGTCTCAAACACTGAAGCTTTCTTT.

The genes are TRBV7-3 and TRBJ2-1; TRBD1 is a possible D gene (6 bases). CDR3 length: 15 residues. Germline V gene lookup returns CDR1 SGHTA and CDR2 FQGTGA. V was pared by 2 bases and J by 5 bases, with 13 bases between. For the CDR3, the DNA is TGTGCCAGCAGCTTACTAGGGGCAGGGGACAATGAGCAGTTCTTC. The encoded protein is CASSLLGAGDNEQFF.

This clonotype was detected many times. V usage is TRBV2 and J usage is TRBJ2-7; D not resolved. Germline-derived CDR1 and CDR2 are SNHLY and FYNNEI. The CDR3 is 10 amino acids. V lost 4 bases, J lost 4 bases, and 2 bases lay in between. This CDR3 reads CASSGYEQYF. The DNA for the CDR3 is TGTGCCAGCAGTGGGTACGAGCAGTACTTC.

This clonotype was detected ten times or more. The chain employs TRBV6-1 and TRBJ2-3; a possible D gene is TRBD2 (6 bases). Germline V gene lookup returns CDR1 MNHNS and CDR2 SASEGT. Trimming took off 6 bases at V and 1 base at J, with 11 bases between the two ends. This CDR3 has 14 amino acids. CDR3 DNA: TGTGCCAGCAGCCCGGGACTCCGCACAGATACGCAGTATTTT. This gives the protein CASSPGLRTDTQYF.

The chain is built from TRBV7-9 and TRBJ2-7; either TRBD1 or TRBD2 may fit D (5 bases each). The CDR3 extends over 15 amino acids. Germline V gene sequence: CDR1 SEHNR, CDR2 FQNEAQ (reference sequence). V was trimmed by 7 bases and J by 5 bases, leaving 21 bases between them. The CDR3 region has the DNA TGTGCCAGCAACAAAAAGCTGGGGGTCCGGGACGAGCAGTACTTC. Translated: CASNKKLGVRDEQYF.

The gene calls are TRBV28 and TRBJ2-7; TRBD1 agrees at 8 bases. J lost 4 bases, V lost 5 bases, and 10 bases had no gene match. This CDR3 has 15 residues. Germline-derived CDR1 and CDR2 are MDHEN and SYDVKM. CDR3 nucleotides: TGTGCCAGCAGTCCACGACAGGGGTGGGCTTACGAGCAGTACTTC. It is translated as CASSPRQGWAYEQYF.

The rearrangement uses TRBV7-9 and TRBJ1-5; TRBD1 is a possible D gene (5 bases). The CDR3 totals 13 residues. Trimming cost V 3 bases and J 8 bases, with 11 bases left between them. CDR1 SEHNR and CDR2 FQNEAQ come from the germline V gene (reference sequence). DNA of the CDR3: TGTGCCAGCAGCTTCGGGGGACCGGAGCCCCAGCATTTT. This translates into CASSFGGPEPQHF.

This clonotype has a count of ten or more. The chain employs TRBV6-2 or TRBV6-3 and TRBJ2-3, with TRBD1 as a possible D gene (7 bases). The CDR3 extends over 17 amino acids. From germline, CDR1 is MNHEY and CDR2 SVGEGT. V was clipped by 5 bases and J by 2 bases, with 20 bases between them. In DNA form, the CDR3 reads TGTGCCAGCAGTCCCTCTTTAGACAGGGACTTCACAGATACGCAGTATTTT. It translates to CASSPSLDRDFTDTQYF.

In its sample, this clonotype was seen a few times. The chain employs TRBV20-1 and TRBJ2-1; D remains ambiguous. V lost 0 bases and J lost 0, with 12 bases in between. This CDR3 is 16 amino acids long. Germline CDR1 is DFQATT and CDR2 is SNEGSKA (reference sequence). DNA for the CDR3: TGCAGTGCTAGAGATGTAGTGGGCCTCTCCTACAATGAGCAGTTCTTC. Residues: CSARDVVGLSYNEQFF.

This clonotype appeared a few times. The chain carries TRBV6-5 and TRBJ2-1; 7 bases are shared with TRBD2. Germline CDR1 MNHEY, CDR2 SVGAGI. CDR3 size: 14 residues. Trimming removed 0 bases from V and 8 bases from J; junction bases left unmatched: 4. Here the CDR3 reads CASSYSRGLDEQFF. The DNA for the CDR3 is TGTGCCAGCAGTTACTCGCGGGGGTTGGATGAGCAGTTCTTC.

Only a few counts were recorded for this clonotype. This chain links TRBV12-3 or TRBV12-4 with TRBJ2-7; perhaps TRBD1 as D (6 bases). This CDR3 is built from 13 residues. Trimming stripped 7 bases from V and 6 bases from J, with 16 bases between. CDR3 coding DNA: TGTGCCAGCATCCTGACCTCGACAGGCGAGCAGTACTTC. As protein: CASILTSTGEQYF.

With respect to this clonotype: With a much larger clone just one base away, this may be a read error. The chain couples TRBV20-1 to TRBJ2-7; D is uncertain. The CDR3 spans 13 residues. Germline V gene data show CDR1 as DFQATT and CDR2 as SNEGSKA (reference sequence). CDR3 protein: CSSSGVGYYEQYF. The CDR3, as DNA: TGCAGTTCTAGTGGGGTCGGTTACTACGAGCAGTACTTC.

V and J are TRBV28 and TRBJ1-1, with 8 positions matching TRBD1. The CDR3 is 15 residues long. Per the germline V gene, CDR1 is MDHEN and CDR2 is SYDVKM. J was trimmed by 5 bases and V by 0 bases; bases with no gene match: 5. CDR3 sequence reads: CASSLWDREGTEAFF. The CDR3 DNA reads as TGTGCCAGCAGTTTATGGGACAGGGAGGGAACTGAAGCTTTCTTT.

This sequence joins TRBV29-1 and TRBJ1-1, with D uncertain. Trimming stripped 7 bases from V and 5 bases from J, with 17 bases between. Looked up from germline, CDR1 is SQVTM and CDR2 is ANQGSEA. The CDR3 length is 13 residues. CDR3 sequence reads: CSGRVVMETEAFF. The DNA for the CDR3 is TGCAGCGGACGAGTAGTGATGGAGACTGAAGCTTTCTTT.

The V gene is TRBV25-1, the J gene TRBJ1-6; D gene ambiguous. The germline V gene has CDR1 MGHDK and CDR2 SYGVNS. The CDR3 has 14 residues. Trimming pared 4 bases from V and 8 bases from J, leaving 12 bases between. CDR3 nucleotide sequence: TGTGCCAGCAGTGGGGTAGGATTGTATTCACCCCTCCACTTT. Translation gives CASSGVGLYSPLHF.

In its sample, this clonotype was seen many times. This chain uses TRBV7-2 with TRBJ2-3; D gene uncertain. Germline V CDR1 and CDR2: SGHTA, FQGNSA. CDR3 length equals 15 residues. V lost 0 bases and J 2 bases, leaving 9 bases between the germline ends. The CDR3 region has the DNA TGTGCCAGCAGCTTAGCGGAAAGTATCACAGATACGCAGTATTTT. Amino acids: CASSLAESITDTQYF.

This chain uses TRBV20-1 with TRBJ1-3; D unclear. Germline CDR1 is DFQATT and CDR2 is SNEGSKA (reference sequence). V dropped 1 base and J dropped 1 base, with 11 bases sitting between them. CDR3 length: 15 amino acids. CDR3 nucleotide sequence: TGCAGTGCTAGAGTGAGGGAAAGGTCTGGAAACACCATATATTTT. Protein sequence: CSARVRERSGNTIYF.